A selection of T cell receptor beta chains follows, all from one sample in a study of tumor-infiltrating lymphocytes in localized non-small cell lung cancer. The protocol was immunoSEQ multiplex PCR, while the TCRdb copy is restricted to in-frame clones and leaves out a portion. The sample has about 9,700 clones; approximately 78% are singletons. The sequencing input was lung tumor tissue. Receptors originate from a human donor with non-small cell lung cancer. The CDR3 runs from the conserved cysteine through the conserved F or W. A D gene is named only where the DNA matches it firmly. Size tells how often a clone was seen (once, few, many) or the class of an expanded clone, and some rows leave it out.

clone_size	d_call	v_call	j_call	cdr3_aa	cdr3_nt
.	.	TRBV19	TRBJ1-5	CASSADWYQPQHF	TGTGCCAGTAGCGCGGACTGGTATCAGCCCCAGCATTTT
.	TRBD1	TRBV2	TRBJ1-5	CATRGQEISNQPQHF	TGTGCCACCCGGGGACAGGAGATTAGCAATCAGCCCCAGCATTTT
.	TRBD2	TRBV27	TRBJ2-5	CASSLWASGVSETQYF	TGTGCCAGCAGTTTATGGGCTAGCGGGGTCTCGGAGACCCAGTACTTC
.	TRBD2	TRBV7-2	TRBJ2-4	CASSLVRAGGSKNIQYF	TGTGCCAGCAGCTTAGTTCGGGCGGGGGGGTCCAAAAACATTCAGTACTTC
.	TRBD2	TRBV10-3	TRBJ2-1	CAISGGGGSSYNEQFF	TGTGCCATCAGTGGGGGGGGAGGAAGCTCCTACAATGAGCAGTTCTTC
once	TRBD1	TRBV19	TRBJ1-5	CASSIGRGPNQPQHF	TGTGCCAGTAGTATTGGCAGGGGGCCCAATCAGCCCCAGCATTTT
.	TRBD1	TRBV5-6	TRBJ1-5	CASSSSDRGPNQPQHF	TGTGCCAGCAGCTCATCGGACAGGGGGCCCAATCAGCCCCAGCATTTT
.	TRBD1	TRBV6-5	TRBJ1-1	CASEALGGGTEAFF	TGTGCCAGCGAGGCATTAGGGGGCGGCACTGAAGCTTTCTTT
few	.	TRBV18	TRBJ2-5	CASSPDIQETQYF	TGTGCCAGCTCCCCGGACATTCAAGAGACCCAGTACTTC
once	TRBD1	TRBV5-6	TRBJ1-4	CASSTGTANEKLFF	TGTGCCAGCAGCACCGGGACAGCTAATGAAAAACTGTTTTTT
.	TRBD2	TRBV5-6	TRBJ2-2	CASSQGLAGETGELFF	TGTGCCAGCAGCCAAGGACTAGCGGGAGAAACCGGGGAGCTGTTTTTT
.	.	TRBV27	TRBJ2-1	CASSPQNYNEQFF	TGTGCCAGCAGTCCACAAAACTACAATGAGCAGTTCTTC
.	.	TRBV19	TRBJ1-1	CASSTEMLNTEAFF	TGTGCCAGTAGTACGGAAATGTTGAACACTGAAGCTTTCTTT
medium-sized	TRBD2	TRBV5-1	TRBJ2-7	CASSLVSGSQGEQYF	TGCGCCAGCAGCTTGGTTAGCGGGAGTCAGGGCGAGCAGTACTTC
once	.	TRBV2	TRBJ2-1	CASSYRVYNEQFF	TGTGCCAGCAGTTATAGGGTTTACAATGAGCAGTTCTTC
.	.	TRBV7-2	TRBJ2-1	CASSLGFGGYNEQFF	TGTGCCAGCAGCTTAGGGTTTGGAGGCTACAATGAGCAGTTCTTC
.	TRBD1	TRBV19	TRBJ2-5	CASSWGGTGGQETQYF	TGTGCCAGTAGTTGGGGCGGGACAGGGGGCCAAGAGACCCAGTACTTC
.	TRBD2	TRBV19	TRBJ2-5	CASSPGERGKETQYF	TGTGCCAGTAGCCCTGGGGAGCGGGGGAAAGAGACCCAGTACTTC
once	.	TRBV5-6	TRBJ1-3	CASSLVGGPGNTIYF	TGTGCCAGCAGCTTAGTCGGGGGACCGGGAAACACCATATATTTT
.	TRBD2	TRBV5-1	TRBJ2-1	CASSLDRVAGNEQFF	TGCGCCAGCAGCTTGGATAGGGTAGCGGGAAATGAGCAGTTCTTC
.	.	TRBV6-5	TRBJ2-7	CASSYKTGVTPNEQYF	TGTGCCAGCAGTTACAAAACGGGGGTGACTCCTAACGAGCAGTACTTC
.	.	TRBV28	TRBJ2-5	CASSLDWGTQETQYF	TGTGCCAGCAGTCTCGACTGGGGGACCCAAGAGACCCAGTACTTC
.	.	TRBV5-1	TRBJ2-7	CASSPGRISYEQYF	TGCGCCAGCAGCCCGGGACGGATCTCCTACGAGCAGTACTTC
few	.	TRBV6-5	TRBJ2-5	CASSFLGQMTQYF	TGTGCCAGCAGTTTTCTAGGGCAAATGACCCAGTACTTC
.	.	TRBV29-1	TRBJ2-2	CSGRLGRSNTGELFF	TGCAGCGGCCGTCTAGGACGGTCGAACACCGGGGAGCTGTTTTTT
.	TRBD2	TRBV5-8	TRBJ2-5	CASSLGGLAGGLQETQYF	TGTGCCAGCAGCTTGGGGGGGCTAGCGGGAGGCCTCCAAGAGACCCAGTACTTC
once	.	TRBV25-1	TRBJ2-3	CASSELGGRTDTQYF	TGTGCCAGCAGTGAGTTAGGGGGGCGGACAGATACGCAGTATTTT
.	.	TRBV11-2	TRBJ2-7	CASRARDHRFSEQYF	TGTGCCAGCAGGGCCCGCGACCACCGGTTTTCCGAGCAGTACTTC
.	TRBD2	TRBV4-2	TRBJ2-2	CASSRKLAGGPIGELFF	TGTGCCAGCAGCCGCAAACTAGCGGGGGGGCCCATCGGGGAGCTGTTTTTT
.	.	TRBV5-1	TRBJ1-4	CASRLAVTNEKLFF	TGCGCCAGCAGGTTGGCTGTAACTAATGAAAAACTGTTTTTT
.	.	TRBV6-1	TRBJ1-2	CASSEGRQGLRYTF	TGTGCCAGCAGTGAAGGGCGGCAGGGGTTGCGCTACACCTTC
.	TRBD2	TRBV2	TRBJ2-2	CATSPAGGPTGELFF	TGTGCCACCTCCCCAGCGGGGGGGCCCACCGGGGAGCTGTTTTTT
.	.	TRBV25-1	TRBJ1-2	CASSEWLNYGYTF	TGTGCCAGCAGTGAATGGTTGAACTATGGCTACACCTTC
medium-sized	TRBD1	TRBV5-1	TRBJ1-4	CASTRTGGDEKLFF	TGCGCCAGCACCCGGACAGGGGGAGATGAAAAACTGTTTTTT
.	.	TRBV6-1	TRBJ2-7	CASQPTRAAYEQYF	TGTGCCAGTCAACCCACCAGGGCGGCCTACGAGCAGTACTTC
few	.	TRBV19	TRBJ1-6	CASRDSYNSPLHF	TGTGCCAGTAGGGACAGTTATAATTCACCCCTCCACTTT
.	.	TRBV18	TRBJ1-5	CASSPWRDHQPQHF	TGTGCCAGCTCACCATGGAGGGACCATCAGCCCCAGCATTTT
.	TRBD2	TRBV7-9	TRBJ2-2	CASSPRVAGVNTGELFF	TGTGCCAGCAGCCCACGAGTAGCGGGAGTTAACACCGGGGAGCTGTTTTTT
.	.	TRBV29-1	TRBJ2-5	CSVGDRFQETQYF	TGCAGCGTTGGGGATCGGTTCCAAGAGACCCAGTACTTC
.	.	TRBV2	TRBJ1-2	CASSLRSGRGYGYTF	TGTGCCAGCAGTCTACGTTCGGGGAGGGGCTATGGCTACACCTTC
once	.	TRBV6-1	TRBJ1-2	CASSESPLEGYGYTF	TGTGCCAGCAGTGAATCCCCCCTAGAAGGCTATGGCTACACCTTC
.	.	TRBV4-2	TRBJ2-5	CASSQVGSVRETQYF	TGTGCCAGCAGCCAAGTTGGGTCAGTCAGGGAGACCCAGTACTTC
.	TRBD1	TRBV2	TRBJ1-1	CASTLLQGAFAEAFF	TGTGCCAGCACTTTACTACAGGGGGCTTTCGCTGAAGCTTTCTTT
.	TRBD1	TRBV5-1	TRBJ1-6	CASSLAGQVYNSPLHF	TGCGCCAGCAGCTTGGCTGGACAGGTCTATAATTCACCCCTCCACTTT
.	.	TRBV9	TRBJ2-7	CASSVERGEGYEQYF	TGTGCCAGCAGCGTAGAACGGGGAGAGGGATACGAGCAGTACTTC
few	TRBD2	TRBV10-3	TRBJ2-1	CATLAGGQYEQFF	TGTGCCACCCTAGCGGGAGGTCAATATGAGCAGTTCTTC
.	TRBD1	TRBV18	TRBJ2-7	CASSFDRAYEQYF	TGTGCCAGCTCATTTGACAGGGCCTACGAGCAGTACTTC
once	.	TRBV7-3	TRBJ2-3	CASSPGDTDTQYF	TGTGCCAGCAGCCCAGGGGATACAGATACGCAGTATTTT
few	TRBD1	TRBV7-9	TRBJ2-1	CASRGTGGINEQFF	TGTGCCAGCAGGGGGACAGGGGGCATAAATGAGCAGTTCTTC
.	TRBD1	TRBV30	TRBJ2-2	CAWSSTGTGVWTGELFF	TGTGCCTGGAGTTCTACCGGGACAGGGGTATGGACCGGGGAGCTGTTTTTT
.	.	TRBV11-2	TRBJ2-5	CASSRDTLKGETQYF	TGTGCCAGCAGCCGGGACACCCTAAAGGGGGAGACCCAGTACTTC
.	TRBD2	TRBV30	TRBJ2-5	CAWATSKLAGGWETQYF	TGTGCCTGGGCCACCTCTAAGCTAGCGGGGGGGTGGGAGACCCAGTACTTC
once	.	TRBV4-2	TRBJ1-5	CASSQQVNQPQHF	TGTGCCAGCAGCCAACAAGTCAATCAGCCCCAGCATTTT
.	.	TRBV18	TRBJ1-5	CASSPRQSNQPQHF	TGTGCCAGCTCACCTAGGCAGAGCAATCAGCCCCAGCATTTT
few	.	TRBV29-1	TRBJ2-7	CSVGTGSYEQYF	TGCAGCGTGGGGACGGGTTCCTACGAGCAGTACTTC
.	.	TRBV20-1	TRBJ1-1	CSGELNTEAFF	TGCAGTGGGGAGCTGAACACTGAAGCTTTCTTT
.	TRBD1	TRBV6-1	TRBJ1-2	CASSERGGTGTHGYTF	TGTGCCAGCAGTGAAAGAGGGGGGACAGGGACGCATGGCTACACCTTC
.	.	TRBV2	TRBJ2-2	CASRGALYTGELFF	TGTGCCAGCAGGGGAGCTTTATACACCGGGGAGCTGTTTTTT
.	.	TRBV18	TRBJ1-6	CASSPQAGLLHF	TGTGCCAGCTCGCCTCAAGCGGGTTTGCTCCACTTT